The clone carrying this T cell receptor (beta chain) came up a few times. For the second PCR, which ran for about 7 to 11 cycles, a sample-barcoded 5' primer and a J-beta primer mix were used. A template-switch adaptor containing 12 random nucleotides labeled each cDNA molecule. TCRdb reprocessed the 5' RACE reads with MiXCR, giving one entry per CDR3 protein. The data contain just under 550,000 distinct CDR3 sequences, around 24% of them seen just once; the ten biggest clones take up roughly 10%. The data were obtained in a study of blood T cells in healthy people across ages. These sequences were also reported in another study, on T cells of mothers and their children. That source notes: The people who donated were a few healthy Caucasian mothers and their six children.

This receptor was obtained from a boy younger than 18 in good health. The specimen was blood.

The CDR3: CASSQEFYGYTF. Here the CDR3 DNA reads TGTGCCAGCAGCCAAGAGTTCTATGGCTACACCTTC. The genes are TRBV3-1 and TRBJ1-2; unclear D gene. Trimming removed 0 bases at V and 4 bases at J, with 3 bases between. Germline loops: CDR1 LGHDT, CDR2 YNNKEL (reference sequence). This CDR3 contains 12 residues.